This T cell receptor (beta chain) appears in the sequencing data of a study of cytomegalovirus exposure and HLA in healthy donors. PCR amplification relied on 60 Vbeta primers (plus 13 Jbeta primers). Sequenced by immunoSEQ multiplex PCR; TCRdb stores in-frame clones only, minus some. The profile shows tens of thousands of clones, 65% to 85% of them singletons. Overall study findings and caveats: Several of the most significant clusters appeared, in a later analysis, to be linked to common viral pathogens. TCR beta chains associated with HLA were, in a later analysis, more clonally expanded than equally common others.

Comments on this clone: What it recognizes is unknown.

The sequence came from a man aged 25 to 40 in good health and CMV-seronegative. The sequenced sample was PBMCs.

CDR3 in amino acids: CAWSPMTGDQPQHF. CDR3 in DNA: TGTGCCTGGAGTCCGATGACAGGGGACCAGCCCCAGCATTTT. The J gene is TRBJ1-5, the V gene TRBV30; 8 bases are shared with TRBD1. Germline loops: CDR1 GTSNPN, CDR2 SVGIG (reference sequence). V trimming: 2 bases; J trimming: 7 bases; junction bases outside the gene matches: 7. The CDR3 runs 14 residues.